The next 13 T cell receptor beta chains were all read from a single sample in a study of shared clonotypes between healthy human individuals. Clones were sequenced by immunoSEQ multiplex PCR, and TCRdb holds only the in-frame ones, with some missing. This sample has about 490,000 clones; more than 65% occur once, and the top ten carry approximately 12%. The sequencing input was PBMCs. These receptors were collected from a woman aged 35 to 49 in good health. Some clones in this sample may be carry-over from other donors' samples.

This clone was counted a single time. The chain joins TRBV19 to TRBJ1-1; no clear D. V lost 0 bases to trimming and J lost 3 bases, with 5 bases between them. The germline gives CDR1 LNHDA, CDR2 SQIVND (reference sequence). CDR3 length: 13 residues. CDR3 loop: CASSIERDTEAFF. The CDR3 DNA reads TGTGCCAGTAGTATAGAACGGGACACTGAAGCTTTCTTT.

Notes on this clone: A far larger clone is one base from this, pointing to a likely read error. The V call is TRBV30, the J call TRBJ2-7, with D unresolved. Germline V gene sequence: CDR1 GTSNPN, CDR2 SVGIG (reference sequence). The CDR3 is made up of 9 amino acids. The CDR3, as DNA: TGTGTCTTCCGTGGTGTGCAGTACTTC. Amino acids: CVFRGVQYF. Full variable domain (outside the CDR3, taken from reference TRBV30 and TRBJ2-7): SQTIHQWPATLVQPVGSPLSLECTVEGTSNPNLYWYRQAAGRGLQLLFYSVGIGQISSEVPQNLSASRPQDRQFILSSKKLLLSDSGFYLCVFRGVQYFGPGTRLTVT.

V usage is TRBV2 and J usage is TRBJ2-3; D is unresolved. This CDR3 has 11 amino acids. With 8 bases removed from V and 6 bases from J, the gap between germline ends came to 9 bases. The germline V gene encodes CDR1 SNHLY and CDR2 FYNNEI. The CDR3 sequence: CASGSRDTQYF. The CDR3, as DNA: TGTGCCAGCGGTTCCCGGGATACGCAGTATTTT.

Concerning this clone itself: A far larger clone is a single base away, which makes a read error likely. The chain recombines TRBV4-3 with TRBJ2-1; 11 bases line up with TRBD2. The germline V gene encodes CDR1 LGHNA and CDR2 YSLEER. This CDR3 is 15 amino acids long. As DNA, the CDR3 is TGCGCCGGCAGCCTCGGGACTAGCGGCCACAATGAGCAGTTCTTC. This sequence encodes CAGSLGTSGHNEQFF.

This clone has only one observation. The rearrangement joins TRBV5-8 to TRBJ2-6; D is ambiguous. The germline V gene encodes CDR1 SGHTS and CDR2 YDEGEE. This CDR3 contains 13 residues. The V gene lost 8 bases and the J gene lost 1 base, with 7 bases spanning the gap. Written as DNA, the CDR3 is TGTGCCAGTCAGATTTCTGGGGCCAACGTCCTGACTTTC. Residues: CASQISGANVLTF.

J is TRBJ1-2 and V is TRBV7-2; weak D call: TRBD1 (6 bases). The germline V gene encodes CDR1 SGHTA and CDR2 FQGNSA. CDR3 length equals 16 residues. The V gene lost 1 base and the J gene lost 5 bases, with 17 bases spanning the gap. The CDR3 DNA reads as TGTGCCAGCAGCTTAGGCCGCTGGGGGCAGGAGTATGGCTACACCTTC. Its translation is CASSLGRWGQEYGYTF.

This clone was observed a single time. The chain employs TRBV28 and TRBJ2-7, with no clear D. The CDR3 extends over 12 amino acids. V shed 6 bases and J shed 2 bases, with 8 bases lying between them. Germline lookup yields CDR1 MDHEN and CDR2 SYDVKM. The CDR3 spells CASRSSTYEQYF. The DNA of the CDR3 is TGTGCCAGCAGGTCATCTACCTACGAGCAGTACTTC.

The CDR3 DNA sequence: TGTGCCAGCAGTCACCAGACGATCAATGAGCAGTTCTTC. As protein: CASSHQTINEQFF. The rearrangement uses TRBV27 and TRBJ2-1; D gene uncertain. Trimming removed 5 bases at V and 6 bases at J, with 11 bases between. The germline V gene encodes CDR1 MNHEY and CDR2 SMNVEV (reference sequence). The CDR3 consists of 13 residues.

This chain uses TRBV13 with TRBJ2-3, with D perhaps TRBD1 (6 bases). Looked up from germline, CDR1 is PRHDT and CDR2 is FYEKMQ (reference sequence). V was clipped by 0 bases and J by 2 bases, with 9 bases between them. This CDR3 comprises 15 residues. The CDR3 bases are TGTGCCAGCAGCTTAGGGGGACAATCCACAGATACGCAGTATTTT. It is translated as CASSLGGQSTDTQYF.

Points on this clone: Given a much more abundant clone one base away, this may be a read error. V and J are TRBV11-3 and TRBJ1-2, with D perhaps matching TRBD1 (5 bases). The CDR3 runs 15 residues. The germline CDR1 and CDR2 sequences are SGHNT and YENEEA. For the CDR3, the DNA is TGTGCCAGCAGCTGGGGGTTCGACAGCCTATATGGCTATACCTTC. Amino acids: CASSWGFDSLYGYTF.

CDR3 sequence reads: CAWSVRLDSNQPQHF. In nucleotides, the CDR3 is TGTGCCTGGAGTGTACGTCTTGATAGCAATCAGCCCCAGCATTTT. The genes are TRBV30 and TRBJ1-5; D remains unclear. This CDR3 comprises 15 residues. Germline V gene sequence: CDR1 GTSNPN, CDR2 SVGIG (reference sequence). Trimming left V 0 bases short and J 0 bases short, with 9 bases between. Based on the CDR3 plus reference TRBV30 and TRBJ1-5, the full variable domain is SQTIHQWPATLVQPVGSPLSLECTVEGTSNPNLYWYRQAAGRGLQLLFYSVGIGQISSEVPQNLSASRPQDRQFILSSKKLLLSDSGFYLCAWSVRLDSNQPQHFGDGTRLSIL.

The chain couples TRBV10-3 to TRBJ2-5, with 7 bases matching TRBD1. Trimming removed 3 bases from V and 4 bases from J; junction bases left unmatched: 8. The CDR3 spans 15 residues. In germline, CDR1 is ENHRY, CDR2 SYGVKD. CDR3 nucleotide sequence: TGTGCCATCAGTGACCCCGGCCAGGGGGTAGAGACCCAGTACTTC. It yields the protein CAISDPGQGVETQYF.

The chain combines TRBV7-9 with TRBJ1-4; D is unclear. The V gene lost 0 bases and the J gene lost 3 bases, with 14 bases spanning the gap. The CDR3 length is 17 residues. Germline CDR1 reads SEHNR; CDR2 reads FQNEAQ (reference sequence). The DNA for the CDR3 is TGTGCCAGCAGCTTAGCGCTAGGAGGGCCGGCTAATGAAAAACTGTTTTTT. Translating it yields CASSLALGGPANEKLFF. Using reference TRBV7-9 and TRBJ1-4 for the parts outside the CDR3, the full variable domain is DTGVSQNPRHKITKRGQNVTFRCDPISEHNRLYWYRQTLGQGPEFLTYFQNEAQLEKSRLLSDRFSAERPKGSFSTLEIQRTEQGDSAMYLCASSLALGGPANEKLFFGSGTQLSVL.